The entry below gives a single T cell receptor (beta chain) sequence along with its context. Antigen unknown. Time point of the sample: time of PML onset. At PML onset, T3 blood samples were taken. Germline lookup yields CDR1 SSHAT and CDR2 FNYEAQ (reference sequence). Between the trimmed V and J ends, which lost 0 bases and 2 bases, there was a span of 11 bases. There are 15 residues in the CDR3. Profiled with immunoSEQ multiplex PCR; TCRdb holds only in-frame clones, not every one. This sample carries tens of thousands of clones, more than 75% of them seen once, and the ten largest clones take under 4%. This entry is derived from a study of multiple sclerosis patients with progressive multifocal leukoencephalopathy. Study observations and caveats: Expanded clones at PML onset predated and persisted through natalizumab therapy. Findings may reflect JC virus infection or just general immunocompromise.

The source material was PBMCs, sampled from a patient treated with natalizumab. The receptor comes from a human donor with progressive multifocal leukoencephalopathy. The chain carries TRBV7-7 and TRBJ2-7; D gene unclear. CDR3 protein: CASSLAGRLAYEQYF. CDR3 coding DNA: TGTGCCAGCAGCTTAGCAGGTAGGCTAGCCTACGAGCAGTACTTC.